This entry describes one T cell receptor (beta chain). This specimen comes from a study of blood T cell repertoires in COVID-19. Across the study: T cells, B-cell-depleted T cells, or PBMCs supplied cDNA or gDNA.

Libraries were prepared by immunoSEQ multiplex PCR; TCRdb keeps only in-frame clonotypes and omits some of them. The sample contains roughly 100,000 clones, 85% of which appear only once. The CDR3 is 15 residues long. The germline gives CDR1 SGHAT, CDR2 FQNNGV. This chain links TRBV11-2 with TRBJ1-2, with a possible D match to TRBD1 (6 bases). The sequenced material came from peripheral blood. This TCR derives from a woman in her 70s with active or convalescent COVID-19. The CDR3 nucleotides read TGTGCGGTCACGGGGGGGCGTCGGGATCAGGCGCTCTACACCTTC. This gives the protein CAVTGGRRDQALYTF.